This TCR beta chain was captured in a study of cytomegalovirus exposure and HLA in healthy donors. The PCR contained 60 Vbeta and 13 Jbeta primers. Assay used: immunoSEQ multiplex PCR; TCRdb lists only in-frame clones, some missing. The sample has 100,000 to 150,000 clones. This CDR3 contains 12 residues. The germline V and J ends were trimmed by 8 bases and 1 base, with 12 bases remaining between them. Germline CDR1 reads SQVTM; CDR2 reads ANQGSEA. The TCR sequence derives from a young man in good health and CMV-seronegative. Sequencing was carried out using PBMCs. This chain joins TRBV29-1 and TRBJ2-7; the D gene is possibly TRBD1 (5 bases). CDR3 coding DNA: TGCAGCACCCAGGGAATTTCCTACGAGCAGTACTTC. Translating gives CSTQGISYEQYF.